This T cell receptor (beta chain) was obtained from a study of blood T cell repertoires in COVID-19. In the original processing: The assay estimated nucleated cells by amplifying reference gene primers. Method: immunoSEQ multiplex PCR; TCRdb's copy keeps in-frame clones and lacks some. The DNA was the basis for D and trimming; V, J and clone size are from that table. The sample has under 100,000 clones, 70% to 90% seen once. The V gene's germline CDR1 is SGHTA and CDR2 FQGNSA. The ends were cut back, 3 bases at V and 3 bases at J, with 7 bases in the middle. The length of the CDR3 is 13 residues. This receptor was obtained from a human donor in a cohort sampled during active COVID-19. The sample was peripheral blood. This chain joins TRBV7-2 and TRBJ2-3; perhaps TRBD1 as D (5 bases). The CDR3 sequence is CASSLGPTDTQYF. The CDR3 region has the DNA TGTGCCAGCAGCTTGGGGCCTACAGATACGCAGTATTTT.